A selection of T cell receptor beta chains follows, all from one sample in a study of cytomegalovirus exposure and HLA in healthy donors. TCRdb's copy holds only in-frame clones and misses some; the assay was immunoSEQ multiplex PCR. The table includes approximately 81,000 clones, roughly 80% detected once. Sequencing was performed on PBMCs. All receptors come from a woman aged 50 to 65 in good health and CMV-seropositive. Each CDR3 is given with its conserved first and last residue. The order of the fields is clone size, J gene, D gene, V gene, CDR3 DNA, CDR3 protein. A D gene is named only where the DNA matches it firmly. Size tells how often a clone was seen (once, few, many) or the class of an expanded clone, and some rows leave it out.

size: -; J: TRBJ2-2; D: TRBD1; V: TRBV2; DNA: TGTGCCAGCAGGCTGACAGGGGGTTCGACCGGGGAGCTGTTTTTT; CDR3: CASRLTGGSTGELFF
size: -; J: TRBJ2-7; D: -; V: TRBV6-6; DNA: TGTGCCAGCAGTCAGTCTGACTACGAGCAGTACTTC; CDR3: CASSQSDYEQYF
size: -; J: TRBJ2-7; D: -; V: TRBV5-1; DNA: TGCGCCAGCAGCTTGGATTCGCTAACCTACGAGCAGTACTTC; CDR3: CASSLDSLTYEQYF
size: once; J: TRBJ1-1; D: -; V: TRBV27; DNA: TGTGCCAGCAGTTTGAAAGGGGCGAACACTGAAGCTTTCTTT; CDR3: CASSLKGANTEAFF
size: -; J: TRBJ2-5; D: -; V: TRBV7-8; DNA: TGTGCCAGCAGCTTAGTCCTATCGGCGGGGCCGCAAGAGACCCAGTACTTC; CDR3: CASSLVLSAGPQETQYF
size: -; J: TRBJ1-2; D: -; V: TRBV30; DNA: TGTGCCTGGAGTCAGGGGCGCAACTATGGCTACACCTTC; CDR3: CAWSQGRNYGYTF
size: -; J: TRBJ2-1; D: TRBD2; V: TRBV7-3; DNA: TGTGCCAGCAGCTTATTTGGGACTAGCGGGAGGGGAGCTGAGCAGTTCTTC; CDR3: CASSLFGTSGRGAEQFF
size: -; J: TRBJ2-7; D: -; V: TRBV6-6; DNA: TGTGCCAGCAGGCGGCTAGAATTCCGCTACGAGCAGTACTTC; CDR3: CASRRLEFRYEQYF
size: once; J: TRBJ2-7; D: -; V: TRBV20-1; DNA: TGCAGTGCCAAACCACACCAGGTCTTC; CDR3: CSAKPHQVF
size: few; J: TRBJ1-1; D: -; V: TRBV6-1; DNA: TGTGCCAGCAGTGAAGGTCCCGTCGGTAACACTGAAGCTTTCTTT; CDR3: CASSEGPVGNTEAFF
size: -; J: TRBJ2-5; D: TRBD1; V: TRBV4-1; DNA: TGCGCCAGCAGCCCTGGGGGACAGGGCTCAGAGACCCAGTACTTC; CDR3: CASSPGGQGSETQYF
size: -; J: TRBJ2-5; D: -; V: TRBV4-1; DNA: TGCGCCAGCAGCCAAGGCGGACAGCGAGAGACCCAGTACTTC; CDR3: CASSQGGQRETQYF
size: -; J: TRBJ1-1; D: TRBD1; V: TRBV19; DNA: TGTGCCAGTGCCCGAGGGGGCCCCATGAACACTGAAGCTTTCTTT; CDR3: CASARGGPMNTEAFF
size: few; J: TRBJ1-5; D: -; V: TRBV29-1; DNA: TGCAGCGCAACCCCGGGGGGGGGTCAGCCCCAGCATTTT; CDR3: CSATPGGGQPQHF
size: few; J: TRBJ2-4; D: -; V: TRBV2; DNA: TGTGCCAGCGCCTGGACAGCAAGTCTAGCCAAAAACATTCAGTACTTC; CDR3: CASAWTASLAKNIQYF
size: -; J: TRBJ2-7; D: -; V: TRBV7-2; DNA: TGTGCCAGCAGCTTATTATGGGGCCGCTACGAGCAGTACTTC; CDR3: CASSLLWGRYEQYF
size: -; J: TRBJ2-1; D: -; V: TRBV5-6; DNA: TGTGCCAGCAGCTTGGGGGCAGTCAATGAGCAGTTCTTC; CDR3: CASSLGAVNEQFF
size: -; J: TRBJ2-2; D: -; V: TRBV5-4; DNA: TGTGCCAGCAGCCCGGCTAGCGCCTCGAACACCGGGGAGCTGTTTTTT; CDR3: CASSPASASNTGELFF
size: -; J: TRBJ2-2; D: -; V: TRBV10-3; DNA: TGTGCCATCAATCGACAGTCGAACACCGGGGAGCTGTTTTTT; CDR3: CAINRQSNTGELFF
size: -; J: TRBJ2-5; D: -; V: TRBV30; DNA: TGTGCCTGGACCCCAGGCGGGGAAGAGCAGTACTTC; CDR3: CAWTPGGEEQYF
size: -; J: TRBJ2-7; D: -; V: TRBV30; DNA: TGTGCCTGGAACAACAGGGCTTCTAGCGAGCAGTACTTC; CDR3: CAWNNRASSEQYF
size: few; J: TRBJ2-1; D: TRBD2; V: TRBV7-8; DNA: TGTGCCAGCAGCCCGGGACTAACCAATGAGCAGTTCTTC; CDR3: CASSPGLTNEQFF
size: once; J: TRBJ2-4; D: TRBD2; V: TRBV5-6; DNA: TGTGCCAGCAGCTCACTAGCGGGAGGGAGGCCTTTGGCCAAAAACATTCAGTACTTC; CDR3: CASSSLAGGRPLAKNIQYF
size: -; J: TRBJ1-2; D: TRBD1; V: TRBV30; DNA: TGTGCCTGGAGCAGGGGGCACGGCTACACCTTC; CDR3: CAWSRGHGYTF
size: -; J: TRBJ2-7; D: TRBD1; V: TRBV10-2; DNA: TGCGCCAGCAGTGAAACCGGGACAGGGAACTCCTACGAGCAGTACTTC; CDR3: CASSETGTGNSYEQYF
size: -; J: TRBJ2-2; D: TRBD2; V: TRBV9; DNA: TGTGCCAGCAGCGTAACTAGCGGCGTCACCGGGGAGCTGTTTTTT; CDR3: CASSVTSGVTGELFF
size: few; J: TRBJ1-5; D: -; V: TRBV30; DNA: TGTGCCTGGAGTGTTAACAACAATCAGCCCCAGCATTTT; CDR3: CAWSVNNNQPQHF
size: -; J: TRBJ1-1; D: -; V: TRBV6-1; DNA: TGTGCCAGCAGTGAAGCGCGTCACACTGAAGCTTTCTTT; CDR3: CASSEARHTEAFF
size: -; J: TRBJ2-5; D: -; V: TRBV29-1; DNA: TGCAGCGTTGAGGGACACGAAGAGACCCAGTACTTC; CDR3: CSVEGHEETQYF
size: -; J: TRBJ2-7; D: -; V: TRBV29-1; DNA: TGCAGCGTTGAACTAGCGACCTACGAGCAGTACTTC; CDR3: CSVELATYEQYF
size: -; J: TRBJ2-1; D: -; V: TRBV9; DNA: TGTGCCAGCAGCGTAGGTAGAGCGGTGGAGGAGACTGAGCAGTTCTTC; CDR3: CASSVGRAVEETEQFF
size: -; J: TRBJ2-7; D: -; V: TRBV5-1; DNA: TGCGCCAGCAGCTTGGGAGAAGGGAGAAACGAGCAGTACTTC; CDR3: CASSLGEGRNEQYF
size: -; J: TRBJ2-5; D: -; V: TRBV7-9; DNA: TGTGCCAGCAGCTTTAGTAGGGTCGCGGGAGAGACCCAGTACTTC; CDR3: CASSFSRVAGETQYF
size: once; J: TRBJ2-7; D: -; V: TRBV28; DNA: TGTGCCAGCACTACCCCCGGGACACCCCCCTACGAGCAGTACTTC; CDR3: CASTTPGTPPYEQYF
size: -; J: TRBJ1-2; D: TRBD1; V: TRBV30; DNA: TGTGCCTGGAGTGGGGCAGGGGGACGTAGTGGCTACACCTTC; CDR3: CAWSGAGGRSGYTF
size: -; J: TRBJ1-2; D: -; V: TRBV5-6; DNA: TGTGCCAGCAGCCGAGGGACTCACTTCTATGGCTACACCTTC; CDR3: CASSRGTHFYGYTF
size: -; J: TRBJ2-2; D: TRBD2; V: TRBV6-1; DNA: TGTGCCAGCAGTGACCAAATCGGGACTAGAAACACCGGGGAGCTGTTTTTT; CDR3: CASSDQIGTRNTGELFF
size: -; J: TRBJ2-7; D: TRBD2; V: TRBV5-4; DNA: TGTGCCAGCAGCTCTTTAGCGGGAGGTACCTACGAGCAGTACTTC; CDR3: CASSSLAGGTYEQYF